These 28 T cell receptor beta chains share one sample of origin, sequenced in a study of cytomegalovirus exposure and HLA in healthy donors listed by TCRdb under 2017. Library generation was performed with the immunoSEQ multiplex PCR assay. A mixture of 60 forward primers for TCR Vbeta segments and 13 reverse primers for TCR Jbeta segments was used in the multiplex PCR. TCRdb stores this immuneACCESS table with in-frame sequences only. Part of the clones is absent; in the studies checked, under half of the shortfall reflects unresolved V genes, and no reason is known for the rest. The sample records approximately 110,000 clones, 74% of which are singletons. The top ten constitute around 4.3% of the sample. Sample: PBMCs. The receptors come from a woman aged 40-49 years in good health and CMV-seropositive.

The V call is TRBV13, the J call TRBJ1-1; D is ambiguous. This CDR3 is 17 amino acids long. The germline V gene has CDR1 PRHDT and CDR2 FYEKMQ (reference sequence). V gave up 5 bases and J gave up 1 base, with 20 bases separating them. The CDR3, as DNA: TGTGCCAGCAGCGCCGATCGCGGGCTTCGGGGGAACACTGAAGCTTTCTTT. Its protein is CASSADRGLRGNTEAFF.

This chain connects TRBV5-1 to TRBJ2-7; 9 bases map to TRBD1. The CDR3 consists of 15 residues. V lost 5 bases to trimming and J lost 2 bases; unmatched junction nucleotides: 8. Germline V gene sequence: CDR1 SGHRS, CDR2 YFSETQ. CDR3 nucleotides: TGCGCCAGCAGTTCCGGGACAGGGATACCCTACGAGCAGTACTTC. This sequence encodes CASSSGTGIPYEQYF.

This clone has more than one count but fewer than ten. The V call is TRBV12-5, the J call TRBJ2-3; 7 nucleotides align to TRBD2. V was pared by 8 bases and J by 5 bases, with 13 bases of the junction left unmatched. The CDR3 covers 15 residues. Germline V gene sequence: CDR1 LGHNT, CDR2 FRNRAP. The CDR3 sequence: CASLRSGGMGDTQYF. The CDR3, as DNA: TGTGCTAGTCTGAGATCGGGGGGAATGGGAGATACGCAGTATTTT.

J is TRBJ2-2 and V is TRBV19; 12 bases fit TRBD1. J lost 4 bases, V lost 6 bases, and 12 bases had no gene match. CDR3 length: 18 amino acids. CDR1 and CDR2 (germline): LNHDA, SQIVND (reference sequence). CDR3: CASRFSRDRGQGTGELFF. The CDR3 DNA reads TGTGCCAGTAGGTTCTCCCGGGACAGGGGGCAAGGCACCGGGGAGCTGTTTTTT.

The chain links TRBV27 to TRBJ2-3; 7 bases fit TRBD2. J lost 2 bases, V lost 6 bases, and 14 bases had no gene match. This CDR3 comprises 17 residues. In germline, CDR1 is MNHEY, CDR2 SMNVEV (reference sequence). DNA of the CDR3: TGTGCCAGCAGCCGCGGGGGAGGGTTTCCGCACACAGATACGCAGTATTTT. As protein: CASSRGGGFPHTDTQYF.

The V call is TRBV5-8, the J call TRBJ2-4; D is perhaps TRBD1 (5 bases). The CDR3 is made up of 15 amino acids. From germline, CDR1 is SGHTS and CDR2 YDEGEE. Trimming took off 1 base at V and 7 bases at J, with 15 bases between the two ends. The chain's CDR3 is CASSLYDRDSNIQYF. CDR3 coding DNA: TGTGCCAGCAGCTTGTACGACAGAGATTCGAACATTCAGTACTTC.

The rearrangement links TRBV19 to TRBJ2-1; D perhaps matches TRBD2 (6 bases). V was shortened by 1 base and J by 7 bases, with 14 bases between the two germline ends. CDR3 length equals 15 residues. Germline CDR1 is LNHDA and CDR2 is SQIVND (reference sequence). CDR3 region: CASSIGGGGVNEQFF. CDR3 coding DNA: TGTGCCAGTAGTATAGGAGGTGGCGGGGTTAATGAGCAGTTCTTC.

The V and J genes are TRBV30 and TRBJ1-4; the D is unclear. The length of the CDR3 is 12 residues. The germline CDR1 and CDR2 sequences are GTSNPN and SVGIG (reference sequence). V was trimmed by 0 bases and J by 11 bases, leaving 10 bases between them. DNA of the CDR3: TGTGCCTGGAGTGTACGGCCCGGGAAACTGTTTTTT. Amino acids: CAWSVRPGKLFF.

CDR3 sequence: CASSQQGGYEQFF. CDR3 bases: TGTGCCAGCAGCCAACAGGGGGGATATGAGCAGTTCTTC. V and J are TRBV7-3 and TRBJ2-1; 8 bases fit TRBD1. CDR1 and CDR2 (germline): SGHTA, FQGTGA. This CDR3 is built from 13 residues. J lost 8 bases, V lost 5 bases, and 5 bases had no gene match.

CDR3 residues: CASSTGGAFKAYGYTF. CDR3 sequence (DNA): TGTGCCAGCAGCACAGGGGGCGCGTTTAAGGCCTATGGCTACACCTTC. The chain uses TRBV5-4 and TRBJ1-2; 9 bases are shared with TRBD1. Germline V lookup: CDR1 SGHNT, CDR2 YYREEE (reference sequence). CDR3 length equals 16 residues. V trimming: 4 bases; J trimming: 4 bases; junction bases outside the gene matches: 11.

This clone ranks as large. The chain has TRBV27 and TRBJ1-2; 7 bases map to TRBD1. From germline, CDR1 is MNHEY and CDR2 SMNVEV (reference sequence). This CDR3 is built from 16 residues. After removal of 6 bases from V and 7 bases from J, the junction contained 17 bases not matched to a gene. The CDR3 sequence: CASSSIQTGLLLGYTF. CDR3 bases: TGTGCCAGCAGCTCCATTCAGACAGGGTTACTTCTTGGCTACACCTTC.

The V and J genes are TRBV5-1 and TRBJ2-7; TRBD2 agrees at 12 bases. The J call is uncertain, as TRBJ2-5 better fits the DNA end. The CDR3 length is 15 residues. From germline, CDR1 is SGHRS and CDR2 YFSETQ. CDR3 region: CASTLAGGTQETQYF. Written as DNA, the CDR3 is TGCGCCAGCACCCTAGCGGGGGGGACCCAAGAGACCCAGTACTTC.

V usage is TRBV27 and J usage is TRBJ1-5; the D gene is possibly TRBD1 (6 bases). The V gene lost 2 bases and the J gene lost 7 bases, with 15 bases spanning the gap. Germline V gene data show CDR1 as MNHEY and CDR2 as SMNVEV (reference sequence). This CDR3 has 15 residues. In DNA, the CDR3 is TGTGCCAGCAGTTTAAAACCAGGGGACGGCCAGCCCCAGCATTTT. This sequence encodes CASSLKPGDGQPQHF.

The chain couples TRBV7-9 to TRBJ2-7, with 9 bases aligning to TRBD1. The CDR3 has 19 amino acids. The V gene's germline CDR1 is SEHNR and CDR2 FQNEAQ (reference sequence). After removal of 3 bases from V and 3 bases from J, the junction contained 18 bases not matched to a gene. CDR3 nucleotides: TGTGCCAGCAGCTTGACCTCCGGGACAGGGTTGCCAGTCATCTACGAGCAGTACTTC. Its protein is CASSLTSGTGLPVIYEQYF.

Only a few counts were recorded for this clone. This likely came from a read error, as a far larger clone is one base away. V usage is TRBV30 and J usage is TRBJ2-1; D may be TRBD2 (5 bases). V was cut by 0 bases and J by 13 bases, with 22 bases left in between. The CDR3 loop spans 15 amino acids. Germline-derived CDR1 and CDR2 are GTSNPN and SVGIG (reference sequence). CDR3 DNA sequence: TGTGCCTGGAGTGTTTCAGATCTAGCCAAAAACATTCAGTTCTTC. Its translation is CAWSVSDLAKNIQFF.

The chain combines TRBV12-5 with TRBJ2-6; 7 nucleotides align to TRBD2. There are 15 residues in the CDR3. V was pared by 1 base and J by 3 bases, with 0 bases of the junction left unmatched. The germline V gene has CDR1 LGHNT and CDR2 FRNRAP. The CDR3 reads CASGLGGGGANVLTF. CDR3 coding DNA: TGTGCTAGTGGTTTGGGGGGGGGTGGGGCCAACGTCCTGACTTTC.

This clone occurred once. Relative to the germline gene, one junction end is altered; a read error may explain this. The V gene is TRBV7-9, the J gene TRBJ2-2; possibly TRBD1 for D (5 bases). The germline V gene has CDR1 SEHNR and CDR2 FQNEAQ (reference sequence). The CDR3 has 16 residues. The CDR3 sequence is CSSSSAMTVSTGELFF. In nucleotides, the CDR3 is TGTTCCAGCAGTTCGGCCATGACAGTTAGCACCGGGGAGCTGTTTTTT.

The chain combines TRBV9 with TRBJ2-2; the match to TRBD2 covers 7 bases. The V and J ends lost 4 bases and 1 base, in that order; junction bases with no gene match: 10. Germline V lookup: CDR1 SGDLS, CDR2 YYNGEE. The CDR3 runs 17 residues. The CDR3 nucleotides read TGTGCCAGCAGCCCACGGACTAGGCCCCTGAACACCGGGGAGCTGTTTTTT. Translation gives CASSPRTRPLNTGELFF.

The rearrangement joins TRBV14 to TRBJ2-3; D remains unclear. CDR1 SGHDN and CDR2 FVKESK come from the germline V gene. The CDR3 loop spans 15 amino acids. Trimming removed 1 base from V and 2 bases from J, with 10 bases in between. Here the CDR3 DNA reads TGTGCCAGCAGCCAAGGGCGGCGATTCACAGATACGCAGTATTTT. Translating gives CASSQGRRFTDTQYF.

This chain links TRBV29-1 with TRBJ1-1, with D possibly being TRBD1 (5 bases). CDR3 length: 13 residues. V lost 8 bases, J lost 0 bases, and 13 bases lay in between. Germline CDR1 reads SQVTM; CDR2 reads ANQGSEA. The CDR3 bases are TGCAGCTCCTGCCGACAGATGAACACTGAAGCTTTCTTT. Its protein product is CSSCRQMNTEAFF.

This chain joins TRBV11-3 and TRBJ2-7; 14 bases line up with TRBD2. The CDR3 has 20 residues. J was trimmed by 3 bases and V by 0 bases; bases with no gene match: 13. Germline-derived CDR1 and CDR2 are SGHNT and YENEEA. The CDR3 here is CASSLDPRTSGRRRSYEQYF. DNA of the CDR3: TGTGCCAGCAGCTTAGACCCTCGGACTAGCGGGAGGAGGAGGAGCTACGAGCAGTACTTC.

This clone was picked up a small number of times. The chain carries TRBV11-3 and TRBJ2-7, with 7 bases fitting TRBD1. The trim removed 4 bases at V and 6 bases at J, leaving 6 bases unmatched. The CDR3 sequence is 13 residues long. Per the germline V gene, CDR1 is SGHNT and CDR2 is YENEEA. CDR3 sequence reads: CASSSITGAEQYF. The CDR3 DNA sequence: TGTGCCAGCAGCTCTATCACAGGGGCCGAGCAGTACTTC.

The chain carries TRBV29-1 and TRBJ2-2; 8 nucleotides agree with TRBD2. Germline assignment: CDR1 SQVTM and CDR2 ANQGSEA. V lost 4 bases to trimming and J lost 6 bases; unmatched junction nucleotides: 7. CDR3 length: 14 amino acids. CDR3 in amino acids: CSVGGSGESGELFF. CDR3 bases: TGCAGCGTTGGGGGTAGCGGGGAGTCCGGGGAGCTGTTTTTT.

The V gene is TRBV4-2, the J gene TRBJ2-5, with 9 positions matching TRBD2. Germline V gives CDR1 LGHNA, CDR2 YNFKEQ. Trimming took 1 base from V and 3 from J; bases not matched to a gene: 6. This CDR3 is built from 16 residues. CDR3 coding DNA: TGTGCCAGCAGCCAAGGATGGGGACTAGCCGAAGAGACCCAGTACTTC. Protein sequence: CASSQGWGLAEETQYF.

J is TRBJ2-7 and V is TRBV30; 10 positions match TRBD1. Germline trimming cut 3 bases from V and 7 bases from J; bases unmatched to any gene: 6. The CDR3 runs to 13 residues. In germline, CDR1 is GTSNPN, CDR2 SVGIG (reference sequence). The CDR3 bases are TGTGCCTGGAGAGGGGACAGGGGACGGGAGCAGTACTTC. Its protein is CAWRGDRGREQYF.

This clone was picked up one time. CDR3 region: CASSSGTPGGDLHF. CDR3 bases: TGCGCCAGCAGCTCGGGGACCCCCGGCGGGGACCTCCACTTT. V gene TRBV5-1 combines with J gene TRBJ1-6; perhaps TRBD1 as D (5 bases). This CDR3 is 14 amino acids long. The germline gives CDR1 SGHRS, CDR2 YFSETQ. V was pared by 3 bases and J by 15 bases, with 19 bases between.

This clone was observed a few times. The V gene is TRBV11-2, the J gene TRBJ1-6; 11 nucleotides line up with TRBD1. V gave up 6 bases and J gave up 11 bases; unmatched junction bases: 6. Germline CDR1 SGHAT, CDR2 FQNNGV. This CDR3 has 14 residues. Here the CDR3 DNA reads TGTGCCAGCAGATCGGACAGGGGGCCAACACCCCTCCACTTT. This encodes CASRSDRGPTPLHF.

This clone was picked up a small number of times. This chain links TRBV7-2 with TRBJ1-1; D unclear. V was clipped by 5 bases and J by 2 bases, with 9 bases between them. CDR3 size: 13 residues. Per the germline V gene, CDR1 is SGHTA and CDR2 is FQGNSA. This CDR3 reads CASSRTDNTEAFF. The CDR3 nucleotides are TGTGCCAGCAGCCGTACAGATAACACTGAAGCTTTCTTT.